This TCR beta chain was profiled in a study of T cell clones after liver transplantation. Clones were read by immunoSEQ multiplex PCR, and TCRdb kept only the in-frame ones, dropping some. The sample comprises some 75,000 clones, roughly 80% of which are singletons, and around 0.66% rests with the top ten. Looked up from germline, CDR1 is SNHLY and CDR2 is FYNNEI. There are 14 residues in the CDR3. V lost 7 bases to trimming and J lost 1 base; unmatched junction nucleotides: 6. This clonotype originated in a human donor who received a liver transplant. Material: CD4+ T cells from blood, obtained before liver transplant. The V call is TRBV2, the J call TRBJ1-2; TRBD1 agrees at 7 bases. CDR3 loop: CASISDRINYGYTF. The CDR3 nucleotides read TGTGCCAGCATTTCGGACAGGATTAACTATGGCTACACCTTC.